One sample yielded the 2 T cell receptor beta chains listed below, sequenced in a study of regulatory T cells in long-lasting Graves disease. According to the study, TCR beta libraries were built with iRepertoire HTBI primers and CDR3-region Arm-PCR. Using its own MiXCR run on the multiplex PCR reads, TCRdb lists one record per CDR3 protein. This sample has about 560,000 distinct CDR3 sequences, with 15% to 20% found just once. Time point defined: newly diagnosed GD, antithyroid drugs for less than 3 months. PBMC-extracted RNA yielded the TCR library. The same data also contributed to another study, on T cells in Graves' hyperthyroidism and ophthalmopathy.

The sample here was peripheral blood mononuclear cells (PBMCs), taken at new diagnosis, from a patient treated with antithyroid drugs. The receptors come from a man younger than 35 with Graves disease.

V and J are TRBV7-9 and TRBJ1-4, with 7 bases that match TRBD1. Germline trimming cut 1 base from V and 7 bases from J; bases unmatched to any gene: 3. Germline assignment: CDR1 SEHNR and CDR2 FQNEAQ (reference sequence). This CDR3 contains 14 residues. CDR3: CASSLGGGSEKLFF. CDR3 sequence (DNA): TGTGCCAGCAGCTTAGGAGGGGGCAGTGAAAAACTGTTTTTT.

The V gene is TRBV4-2, the J gene TRBJ1-1; 7 positions match TRBD1. CDR3 length equals 15 residues. Unmatched junction bases numbered 10, after V lost 4 bases and J lost 5 bases. The germline V gene has CDR1 LGHNA and CDR2 YNFKEQ. DNA for the CDR3: TGTGCCAGCAGCCCCAGAGGGGGCACGGGTACTGAAGCTTTCTTT. Encoded protein: CASSPRGGTGTEAFF.